The table lists the clone carrying this T cell receptor (beta chain) with many counts. Its antigen is not identified. The read falls 3 residues short of the CDR3 end, and the missing part is taken from the germline J gene. These data originate in a study of T cell clonality in common variable immunodeficiency. The method was immunoSEQ multiplex PCR; TCRdb's version includes in-frame clones alone and lacks a portion of them. Observed in the sample are about 34,000 clones, none of them singletons. The ends lost 1 base at V and 2 bases at J; junction bases unmatched: 2. Germline CDR1 reads SGHAT; CDR2 reads FQNNGV. CDR3 size: 15 residues. Points from the study as a whole: The cause of increased CVID clonality remains unclear without subpopulation sequencing. CVID subjects had higher TCRbeta clonality than healthy controls, most marked in about a third. Fewer deletions and N-nucleotide insertions were reportedly seen in common variable immunodeficiency TCR beta sequences.

Material for sequencing was peripheral blood mononuclear cells. The chain links TRBV11-2 to TRBJ2-7, with 10 bases lining up with TRBD1. This receptor was identified in a person aged 18-69 years in good health. CDR3 DNA (partial): TGTGCCAGCAGCTTAGTCGGGACAGGGGCCTACGAG. Translation: CASSLVGTGAYE. The whole CDR3 protein is CASSLVGTGAYEQYF.